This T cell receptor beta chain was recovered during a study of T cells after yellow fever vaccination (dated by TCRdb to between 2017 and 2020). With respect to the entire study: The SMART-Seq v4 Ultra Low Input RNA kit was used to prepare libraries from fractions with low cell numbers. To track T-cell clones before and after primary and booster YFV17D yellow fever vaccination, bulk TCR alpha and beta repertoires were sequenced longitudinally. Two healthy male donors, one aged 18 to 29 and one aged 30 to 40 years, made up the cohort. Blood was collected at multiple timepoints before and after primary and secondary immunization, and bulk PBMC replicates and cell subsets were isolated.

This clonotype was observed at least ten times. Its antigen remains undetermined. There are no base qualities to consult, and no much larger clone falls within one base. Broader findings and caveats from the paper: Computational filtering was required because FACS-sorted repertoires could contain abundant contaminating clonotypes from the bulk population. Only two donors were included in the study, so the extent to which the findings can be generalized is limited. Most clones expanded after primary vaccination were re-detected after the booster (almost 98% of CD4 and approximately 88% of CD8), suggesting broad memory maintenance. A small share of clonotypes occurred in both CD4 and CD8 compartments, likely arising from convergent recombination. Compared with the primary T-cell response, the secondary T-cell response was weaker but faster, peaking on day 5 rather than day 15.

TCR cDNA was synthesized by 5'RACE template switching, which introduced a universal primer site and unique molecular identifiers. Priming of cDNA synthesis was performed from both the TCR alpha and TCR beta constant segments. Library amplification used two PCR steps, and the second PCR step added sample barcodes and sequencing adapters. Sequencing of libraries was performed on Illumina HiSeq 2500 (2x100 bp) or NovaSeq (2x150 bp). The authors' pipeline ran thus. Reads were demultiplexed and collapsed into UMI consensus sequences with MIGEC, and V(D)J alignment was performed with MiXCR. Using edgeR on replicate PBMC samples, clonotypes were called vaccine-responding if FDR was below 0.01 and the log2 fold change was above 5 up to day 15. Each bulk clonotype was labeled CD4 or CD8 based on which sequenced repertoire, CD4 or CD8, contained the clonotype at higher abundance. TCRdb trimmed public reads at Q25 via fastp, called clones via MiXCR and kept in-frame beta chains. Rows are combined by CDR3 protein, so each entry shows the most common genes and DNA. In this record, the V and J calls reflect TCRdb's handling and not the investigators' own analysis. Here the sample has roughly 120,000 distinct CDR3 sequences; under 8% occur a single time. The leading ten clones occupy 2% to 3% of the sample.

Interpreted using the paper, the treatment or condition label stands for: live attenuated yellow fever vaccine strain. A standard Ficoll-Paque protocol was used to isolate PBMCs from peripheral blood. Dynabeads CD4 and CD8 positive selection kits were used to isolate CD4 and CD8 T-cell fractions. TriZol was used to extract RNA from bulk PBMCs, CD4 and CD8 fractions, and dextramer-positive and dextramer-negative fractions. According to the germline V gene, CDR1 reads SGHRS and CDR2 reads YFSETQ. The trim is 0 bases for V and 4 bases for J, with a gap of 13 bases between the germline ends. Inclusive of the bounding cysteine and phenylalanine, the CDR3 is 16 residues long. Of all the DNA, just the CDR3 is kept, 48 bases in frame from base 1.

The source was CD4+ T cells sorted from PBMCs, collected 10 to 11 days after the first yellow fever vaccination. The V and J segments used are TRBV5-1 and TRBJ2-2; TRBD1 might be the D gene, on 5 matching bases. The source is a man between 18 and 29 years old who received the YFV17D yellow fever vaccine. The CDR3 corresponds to CASSLVGHWSTGELFF. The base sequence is TGCGCCAGCAGCTTGGTGGGGCACTGGTCCACCGGGGAGCTGTTTTTT.